The 32 T cell receptor beta chains presented below share a single source sample, sequenced in a study of blood T cell repertoires in COVID-19. Sequencing used immunoSEQ multiplex PCR; TCRdb keeps in-frame clones, though not all of them. The sample holds approximately 200,000 clones; about 82% are singletons and the top ten take more than 5%. Specimen: peripheral blood. Every receptor here comes from a woman aged 25 to 39 with acute or convalescent COVID-19.

This rearrangement joins TRBV5-1 to TRBJ1-6; the D gene is possibly TRBD1 (5 bases). This CDR3 comprises 16 residues. V shed 0 bases and J shed 7 bases, with 14 bases lying between them. Germline V gives CDR1 SGHRS, CDR2 YFSETQ. The CDR3 region is CASSLASAGNNSPLHF. CDR3 bases: TGCGCCAGCAGCTTGGCCTCAGCAGGGAACAATTCACCCCTCCACTTT.

The chain joins TRBV25-1 to TRBJ2-7; the match to TRBD2 covers 12 bases. From germline, CDR1 is MGHDK and CDR2 SYGVNS. The CDR3 covers 14 residues. With 5 bases clipped from V and 6 bases from J, the junction kept 5 bases outside the gene matches. In DNA, the CDR3 is TGTGCCAGCAGTAGACTAGCGGGAGTTGGCGAGCAGTACTTC. Protein sequence: CASSRLAGVGEQYF.

The chain combines TRBV28 with TRBJ2-7, with 7 bases matching TRBD1. The ends lost 5 bases at V and 7 bases at J; junction bases unmatched: 5. The CDR3 extends over 12 amino acids. Germline loops: CDR1 MDHEN, CDR2 SYDVKM. The CDR3 here is CASSPRTGEQYF. CDR3 DNA sequence: TGTGCCAGCAGTCCCCGGACAGGAGAGCAGTACTTC.

The chain combines TRBV11-2 with TRBJ2-5, with TRBD1 identical over 9 bases. Germline lookup yields CDR1 SGHAT and CDR2 FQNNGV. J lost 3 bases, V lost 5 bases, and 4 bases had no gene match. There are 14 residues in the CDR3. The CDR3 DNA reads as TGTGCCAGCAGCACGACAGGGGGGGAAGAGACCCAGTACTTC. This gives the protein CASSTTGGEETQYF.

CDR3 sequence (DNA): TGTGCCAGCAGCCACCCCCTCGAGAGTAATCAGTACTTC. Amino acid sequence: CASSHPLESNQYF. This rearrangement joins TRBV7-9 to TRBJ2-4; D unresolved. V lost 5 bases and J 12 bases, leaving 17 bases between the germline ends. This CDR3 is 13 amino acids long. The germline V gene has CDR1 SEHNR and CDR2 FQNEAQ (reference sequence).

The chain couples TRBV7-8 to TRBJ1-3; D call uncertain. V was shortened by 5 bases and J by 0 bases, with 11 bases between the two germline ends. CDR1 and CDR2 from the germline V gene are SGHVS and FQNEAQ. CDR3 length: 15 residues. The CDR3 DNA reads as TGTGCCAGCAGCCCGGGGAGAGACTCTGGAAACACCATATATTTT. Protein product: CASSPGRDSGNTIYF. The variable domain in full, with the rest retrieved from reference TRBV7-8 and TRBJ1-3, is GAGVSQSPRYKVAKRGQDVALRCDPISGHVSLFWYQQALGQGPEFLTYFQNEAQLDKSGLPSDRFFAERPEGSVSTLKIQRTQQEDSAVYLCASSPGRDSGNTIYFGEGSWLTVV.

The genes are TRBV27 and TRBJ1-4; tentative D call: TRBD1 (6 bases). Germline V CDR1 and CDR2: MNHEY, SMNVEV (reference sequence). Trimming shortened V by 6 bases and J by 8 bases, and 13 bases separated the two germline ends. The CDR3 sequence is 13 residues long. CDR3 residues: CASSPRGGEKLFF. DNA for the CDR3: TGTGCCAGCAGCCCCAGGGGAGGGGAAAAACTGTTTTTT.

The V call is TRBV29-1, the J call TRBJ1-2, with D perhaps TRBD1 (5 bases). The CDR3 spans 15 residues. The germline V gene has CDR1 SQVTM and CDR2 ANQGSEA. The V and J ends lost 0 bases and 4 bases respectively, with 15 bases between them. The CDR3, as DNA: TGCAGCGTTGAAGATTATGGGGGACTAGGCTATGGCTACACCTTC. The encoded protein is CSVEDYGGLGYGYTF.

This chain connects TRBV19 to TRBJ2-1; 8 bases agree with TRBD2. The length of the CDR3 is 13 residues. Germline CDR1 and CDR2: LNHDA and SQIVND (reference sequence). The V segment lost 7 bases and the J segment 2 bases; nucleotides outside the gene matches: 1. CDR3 sequence: CASIAGPYNEQFF. The CDR3 nucleotides are TGTGCCAGTATAGCGGGACCCTACAATGAGCAGTTCTTC.

This chain uses TRBV5-4 with TRBJ1-4; 8 nucleotides agree with TRBD1. This CDR3 is 15 amino acids long. V lost 0 bases, J lost 7 bases, and 5 bases stayed unmatched. The V gene's germline CDR1 is SGHNT and CDR2 YYREEE (reference sequence). As DNA, the CDR3 is TGTGCCAGCAGCTTGGACAGGGGGGTGGGTGAAAAACTGTTTTTT. Its translation is CASSLDRGVGEKLFF.

The chain has TRBV18 and TRBJ2-7, with TRBD1 matching 9 bases. V trimming: 6 bases; J trimming: 7 bases; junction bases outside the gene matches: 7. The CDR3 is 13 residues long. Germline lookup yields CDR1 KGHSH and CDR2 LQKENI. The DNA for the CDR3 is TGTGCCAGCTCCCATGGGACAGGGTGGGAGCAGTACTTC. It encodes CASSHGTGWEQYF.

V is TRBV5-1 and J is TRBJ2-1; TRBD2 aligns across 9 bases. Germline V gene data show CDR1 as SGHRS and CDR2 as YFSETQ. The CDR3 covers 14 residues. V lost 4 bases to trimming and J lost 4 bases; unmatched junction nucleotides: 3. CDR3 DNA sequence: TGCGCCAGCAGCATGACTAGCGGATACAATGAGCAGTTCTTC. Residues: CASSMTSGYNEQFF.

The chain has TRBV11-2 and TRBJ2-1; D possibly corresponds to TRBD1 (6 bases). Germline CDR1 reads SGHAT; CDR2 reads FQNNGV. The V and J ends lost 5 bases and 6 bases respectively, with 14 bases between them. The CDR3 loop spans 14 amino acids. CDR3 DNA: TGTGCCAGCAGCGTGGGGGCCCAAATCAATGAGCAGTTCTTC. Translating gives CASSVGAQINEQFF.

This chain joins TRBV27 and TRBJ2-3, with TRBD1 as a possible D gene (6 bases). The CDR3 sequence is 14 residues long. Germline assignment: CDR1 MNHEY and CDR2 SMNVEV (reference sequence). Trimming took 7 bases from V and 2 from J, leaving 13 bases between them. The DNA of the CDR3 is TGTGCCAGCACCCATAGGACAGCCACAGATACGCAGTATTTT. Its translation: CASTHRTATDTQYF.

The sample holds one count of this clone. The V call is TRBV4-2, the J call TRBJ1-1, with D possibly matching TRBD1 (6 bases). CDR3 length: 14 residues. CDR1 is LGHNA and CDR2 is YNFKEQ in the germline V gene. With 1 base removed from V and 8 bases from J, the gap between germline ends came to 14 bases. This chain's CDR3 is CASSQGGRWVEAFF. CDR3 bases: TGTGCCAGCAGCCAAGGGGGGCGCTGGGTGGAAGCTTTCTTT.

The chain has TRBV24-1 and TRBJ2-7; possibly TRBD2 for D (5 bases). Trimming cost V 5 bases and J 2 bases, with 15 bases left between them. The germline gives CDR1 KGHDR, CDR2 SFDVKD. There are 15 residues in the CDR3. CDR3 in amino acids: CATSGGRERPYEQYF. The DNA of the CDR3 is TGTGCCACCAGTGGCGGAAGGGAGAGGCCCTACGAGCAGTACTTC.

The V call is TRBV28, the J call TRBJ2-3; D unclear. The CDR3 spans 13 residues. Between the trimmed V and J ends, which lost 3 bases and 3 bases, there was a span of 7 bases. Germline values: CDR1 MDHEN, CDR2 SYDVKM. CDR3 coding DNA: TGTGCCAGCAGTTTCCGCAGGACAGATACGCAGTATTTT. Translating it yields CASSFRRTDTQYF. Variable domain in full (rest from reference TRBV28 and TRBJ2-3): DVKVTQSSRYLVKRTGEKVFLECVQDMDHENMFWYRQDPGLGLRLIYFSYDVKMKEKGDIPEGYSVSREKKERFSLILESASTNQTSMYLCASSFRRTDTQYFGPGTRLTVL.

This clone was detected a few times. The chain combines TRBV5-6 with TRBJ1-4, with 8 bases identical to TRBD1. With V trimmed by 3 bases and J by 6 bases, 13 bases remained unmatched. Germline V gene data show CDR1 as SGHDT and CDR2 as YYEEEE. The CDR3 spans 17 residues. The CDR3, as DNA: TGTGCCAGCAGCTCTTTTCTACAGGGGGTGTTCGATGAAAAACTGTTTTTT. Protein product: CASSSFLQGVFDEKLFF.

A single count supports this clone. The chain combines TRBV18 with TRBJ1-3, with TRBD1 matching 9 bases. Germline lookup yields CDR1 KGHSH and CDR2 LQKENI. The V segment lost 6 bases and the J segment 0 bases; nucleotides outside the gene matches: 6. This CDR3 contains 16 residues. The CDR3 protein is CASSQGQGLSGNTIYF. Written as DNA, the CDR3 is TGTGCCAGCTCGCAGGGACAGGGCCTCTCTGGAAACACCATATATTTT.

V usage is TRBV7-2 and J usage is TRBJ2-1, with 13 bases that match TRBD2. Germline V CDR1 and CDR2: SGHTA, FQGNSA. The CDR3 is 16 amino acids. With 0 bases clipped from V and 6 bases from J, the junction kept 2 bases outside the gene matches. The CDR3 loop is CASSLAGTSGTNEQFF. The CDR3 nucleotides read TGTGCCAGCAGCTTAGCGGGGACTAGCGGGACCAATGAGCAGTTCTTC.

The table lists this clone with a count of one. J is TRBJ1-2 and V is TRBV6-5; 7 bases are shared with TRBD1. V shed 5 bases and J 1 base; nucleotides not matched to a gene: 7. Germline V gives CDR1 MNHEY, CDR2 SVGAGI. The CDR3 length is 15 residues. The CDR3 DNA reads TGTGCCAGCAGTCCCCTGACAGGGCTTAACTATGGCTACACCTTC. It translates to CASSPLTGLNYGYTF.

This chain links TRBV6-2 or TRBV6-3 with TRBJ1-2; a weak D match, TRBD1 (5 bases). CDR1 and CDR2 from the germline V gene are MNHEY and SVGEGT. This CDR3 has 13 residues. Between the trimmed V and J ends, which lost 7 bases and 3 bases, there was a span of 12 bases. Here the CDR3 reads CASTPTAHYGYTF. Written as DNA, the CDR3 is TGTGCCAGCACCCCGACAGCACACTATGGCTACACCTTC.

This chain joins TRBV15 and TRBJ2-1; D is uncertain. Germline CDR1 and CDR2: LNHNV and YYDKDF (reference sequence). V was cut by 0 bases and J by 5 bases, with 11 bases left in between. The CDR3 loop spans 15 amino acids. CDR3 loop: CATSRDGAWDNEQFF. The CDR3, as DNA: TGTGCCACCAGCAGAGATGGAGCGTGGGACAATGAGCAGTTCTTC.

The rearrangement links TRBV4-2 to TRBJ1-1, with no clear D. Germline lookup yields CDR1 LGHNA and CDR2 YNFKEQ. There are 12 residues in the CDR3. V lost 0 bases to trimming and J lost 10 bases, with 9 bases between them. The CDR3 DNA sequence: TGTGCCAGCAGCCAAGACGGCCGCGGAGCTTTCTTT. Amino acids: CASSQDGRGAFF.

J is TRBJ2-4 and V is TRBV28, with 9 bases identical to TRBD1. Trimming at V came to 2 bases and at J to 6 bases, leaving 5 bases not matched to a gene. CDR1 is MDHEN and CDR2 is SYDVKM in the germline V gene. The CDR3 is made up of 15 amino acids. The CDR3 reads CASSLKGTGRNIQYF. The DNA for the CDR3 is TGTGCCAGCAGTTTAAAGGGGACAGGGAGAAACATTCAGTACTTC.

CDR3 region: CATSAGGEAFF. The CDR3 DNA follows: TGTGCCACCAGCGCCGGGGGGGAAGCTTTCTTT. The chain employs TRBV15 and TRBJ1-1; weak D call: TRBD1 (5 bases). In germline, CDR1 is LNHNV, CDR2 YYDKDF (reference sequence). The CDR3 consists of 11 residues. The germline V and J ends were trimmed by 5 bases and 8 bases, with 9 bases remaining between them.

This clone was seen only once. The V gene is TRBV6-5, the J gene TRBJ1-4, with D perhaps TRBD1 (6 bases). V dropped 0 bases and J dropped 7 bases, with 15 bases sitting between them. Germline CDR1 reads MNHEY; CDR2 reads SVGAGI. The CDR3 covers 16 residues. CDR3 sequence: CASSYSIQGGTEKLFF. CDR3 coding DNA: TGTGCCAGCAGTTACTCGATACAGGGCGGCACTGAAAAACTGTTTTTT.

The chain links TRBV27 to TRBJ2-7; possibly TRBD1 for D (5 bases). In germline, CDR1 is MNHEY, CDR2 SMNVEV (reference sequence). V was cut by 2 bases and J by 1 base, with 12 bases left in between. The CDR3 is 15 amino acids. CDR3 region: CASSLVAQGSYEQYF. The CDR3, as DNA: TGTGCCAGCAGTTTAGTCGCCCAGGGATCCTACGAGCAGTACTTC.

The chain combines TRBV27 with TRBJ2-3; TRBD1 is a possible D gene (8 bases). This CDR3 is built from 17 residues. Trimming removed 7 bases from V and 4 bases from J, with 24 bases in between. The germline V gene encodes CDR1 MNHEY and CDR2 SMNVEV (reference sequence). CDR3: CASNRGAQGARADTQYF. The CDR3 DNA sequence: TGTGCCAGCAACCGGGGGGCCCAGGGGGCCCGTGCAGATACGCAGTATTTT.

This clone turned up a few times. This chain connects TRBV15 to TRBJ1-1, with 9 bases that match TRBD1. This CDR3 has 16 amino acids. The J segment lost 5 bases and the V segment lost 5 bases, leaving 12 bases of the junction unmatched. Per germline, CDR1 LNHNV and CDR2 YYDKDF (reference sequence). DNA of the CDR3: TGTGCCACCAGCCCATTACAGGGGGCAGAGAGGACTGAAGCTTTCTTT. Amino acid sequence: CATSPLQGAERTEAFF.

The chain recombines TRBV6-6 with TRBJ1-5; no clear D. This CDR3 region has 15 residues. Trimming took 3 bases from V and 0 from J, leaving 9 bases between them. Looked up from germline, CDR1 is MNHNY and CDR2 is SVGAGI (reference sequence). CDR3 residues: CASSYNTDSNQPQHF. In nucleotides, the CDR3 is TGTGCCAGCAGTTATAATACAGATAGCAATCAGCCCCAGCATTTT.

J is TRBJ2-1 and V is TRBV18, with a tentative D call TRBD1 (6 bases). There are 14 residues in the CDR3. The germline V and J ends were trimmed by 8 bases and 9 bases, with 20 bases remaining between them. Germline lookup yields CDR1 KGHSH and CDR2 LQKENI. CDR3: CASPKPGVRREQFF. CDR3 in DNA: TGTGCCAGCCCAAAACCAGGGGTCCGCCGTGAGCAGTTCTTC.